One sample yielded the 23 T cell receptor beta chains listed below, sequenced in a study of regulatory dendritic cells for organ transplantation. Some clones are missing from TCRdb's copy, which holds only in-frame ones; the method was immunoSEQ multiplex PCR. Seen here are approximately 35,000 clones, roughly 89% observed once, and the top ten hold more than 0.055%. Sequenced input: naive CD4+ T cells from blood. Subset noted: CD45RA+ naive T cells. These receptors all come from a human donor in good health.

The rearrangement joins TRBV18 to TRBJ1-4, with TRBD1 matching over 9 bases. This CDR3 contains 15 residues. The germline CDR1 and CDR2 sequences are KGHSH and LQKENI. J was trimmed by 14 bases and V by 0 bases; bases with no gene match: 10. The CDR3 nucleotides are TGTGCCAGCTCACCACCGGGGACAGGGTTATTTCAGCTGTTTTTT. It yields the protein CASSPPGTGLFQLFF.

For the CDR3, the DNA is TGTGCCAGCTCACCAAGGGCAGACAGGAACACTGAAGCTTTCTTT. Protein product: CASSPRADRNTEAFF. The chain carries TRBV18 and TRBJ1-1, with D perhaps TRBD1 (5 bases). Germline V CDR1 and CDR2: KGHSH, LQKENI. V gave up 2 bases and J gave up 1 base, with 11 bases separating them. The CDR3 is 15 residues long.

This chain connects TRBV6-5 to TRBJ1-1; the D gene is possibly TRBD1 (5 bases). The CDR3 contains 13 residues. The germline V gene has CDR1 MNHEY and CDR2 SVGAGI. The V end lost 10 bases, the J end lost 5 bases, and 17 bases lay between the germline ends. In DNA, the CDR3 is TGTGCCACGACCCGCCCAGGGCAAACTGAAGCTTTCTTT. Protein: CATTRPGQTEAFF.

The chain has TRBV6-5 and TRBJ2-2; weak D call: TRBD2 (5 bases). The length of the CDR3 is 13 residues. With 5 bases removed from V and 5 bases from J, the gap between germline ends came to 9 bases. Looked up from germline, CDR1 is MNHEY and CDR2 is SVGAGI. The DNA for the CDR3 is TGTGCCAGCAGTCGACGGGATACCGGGGAGCTGTTTTTT. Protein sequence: CASSRRDTGELFF.

The DNA for the CDR3 is TGCGCCAGCAGCCATAATCCGACAGGGGGGAACTACAATGAGCAGTTCTTC. Translated: CASSHNPTGGNYNEQFF. The chain couples TRBV4-3 to TRBJ2-1; TRBD1 matches 9 bases. The germline gives CDR1 LGHNA, CDR2 YSLEER. V was clipped by 3 bases and J by 3 bases; unmatched bases: 9. The CDR3 runs 17 residues.

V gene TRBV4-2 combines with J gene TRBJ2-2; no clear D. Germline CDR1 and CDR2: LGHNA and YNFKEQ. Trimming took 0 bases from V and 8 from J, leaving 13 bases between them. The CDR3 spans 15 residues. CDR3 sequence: CASSQEWPLLGELFF. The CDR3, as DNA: TGTGCCAGCAGCCAAGAATGGCCCCTGCTGGGGGAGCTGTTTTTT.

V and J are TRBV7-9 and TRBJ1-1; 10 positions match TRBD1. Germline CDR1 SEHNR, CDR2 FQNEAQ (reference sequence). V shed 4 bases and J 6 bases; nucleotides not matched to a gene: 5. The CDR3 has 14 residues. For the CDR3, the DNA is TGTGCCAGCAGCTGGGGACAGGGGCGGGCTGAAGCTTTCTTT. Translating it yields CASSWGQGRAEAFF.

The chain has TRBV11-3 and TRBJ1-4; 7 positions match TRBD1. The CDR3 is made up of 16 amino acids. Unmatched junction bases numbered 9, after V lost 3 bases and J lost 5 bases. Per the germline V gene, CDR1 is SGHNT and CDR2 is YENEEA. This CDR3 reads CASSFKRDSLNEKLFF. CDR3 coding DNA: TGTGCCAGCAGCTTTAAACGGGACAGCTTGAATGAAAAACTGTTTTTT.

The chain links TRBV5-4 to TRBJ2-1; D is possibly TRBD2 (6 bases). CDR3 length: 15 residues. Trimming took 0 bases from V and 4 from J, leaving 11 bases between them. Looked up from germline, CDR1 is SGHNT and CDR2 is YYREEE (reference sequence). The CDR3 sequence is CASSLGRGAYNEQFF. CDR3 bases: TGTGCCAGCAGCTTGGGGCGGGGAGCGTACAATGAGCAGTTCTTC.

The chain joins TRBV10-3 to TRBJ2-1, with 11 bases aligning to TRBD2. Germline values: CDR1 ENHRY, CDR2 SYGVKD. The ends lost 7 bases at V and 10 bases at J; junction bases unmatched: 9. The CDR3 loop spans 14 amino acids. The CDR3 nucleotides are TGTGCCATCAATGGCCTAGCGGGAGGTCAGGAGCAGTTCTTC. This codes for CAINGLAGGQEQFF.

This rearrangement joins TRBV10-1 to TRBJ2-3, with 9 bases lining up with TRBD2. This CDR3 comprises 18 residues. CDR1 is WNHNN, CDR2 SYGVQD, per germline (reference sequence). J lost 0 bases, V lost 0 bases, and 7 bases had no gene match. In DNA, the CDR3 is TGCGCCAGCAGTGAGTCAGGGCTAGCGGGGACTAGCACAGATACGCAGTATTTT. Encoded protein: CASSESGLAGTSTDTQYF.

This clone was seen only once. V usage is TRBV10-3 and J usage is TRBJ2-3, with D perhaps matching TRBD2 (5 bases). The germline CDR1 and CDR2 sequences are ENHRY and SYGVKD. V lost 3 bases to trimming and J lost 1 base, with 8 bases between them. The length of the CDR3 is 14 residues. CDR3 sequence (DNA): TGTGCCATCAGTGATCTAGCAGGCACAGATACGCAGTATTTT. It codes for CAISDLAGTDTQYF.

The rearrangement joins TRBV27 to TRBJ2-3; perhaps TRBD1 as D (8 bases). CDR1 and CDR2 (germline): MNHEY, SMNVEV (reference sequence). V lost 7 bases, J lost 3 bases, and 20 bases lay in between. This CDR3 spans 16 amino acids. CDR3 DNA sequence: TGTGCCAGCAACTCAATTAACAGGGGGGGGACAGATACGCAGTATTTT. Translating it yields CASNSINRGGTDTQYF.

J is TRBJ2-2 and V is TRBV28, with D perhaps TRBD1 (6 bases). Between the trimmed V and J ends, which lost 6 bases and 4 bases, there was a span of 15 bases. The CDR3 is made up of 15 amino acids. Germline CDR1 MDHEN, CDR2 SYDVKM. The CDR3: CASSHRARGTGELFF. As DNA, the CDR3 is TGTGCCAGCAGCCACAGGGCACGGGGCACCGGGGAGCTGTTTTTT.

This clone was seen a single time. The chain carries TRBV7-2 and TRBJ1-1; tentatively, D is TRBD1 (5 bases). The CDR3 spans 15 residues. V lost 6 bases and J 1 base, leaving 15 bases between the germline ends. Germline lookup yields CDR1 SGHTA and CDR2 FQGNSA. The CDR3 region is CASSTGPGRNTEAFF. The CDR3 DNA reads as TGTGCCAGCAGTACGGGTCCAGGGAGGAACACTGAAGCTTTCTTT.

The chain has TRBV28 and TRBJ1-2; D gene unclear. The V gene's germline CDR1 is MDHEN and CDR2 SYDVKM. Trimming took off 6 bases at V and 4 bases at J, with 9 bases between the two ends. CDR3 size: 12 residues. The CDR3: CASRAGTYGYTF. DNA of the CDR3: TGTGCCAGCAGGGCAGGTACCTATGGCTACACCTTC.

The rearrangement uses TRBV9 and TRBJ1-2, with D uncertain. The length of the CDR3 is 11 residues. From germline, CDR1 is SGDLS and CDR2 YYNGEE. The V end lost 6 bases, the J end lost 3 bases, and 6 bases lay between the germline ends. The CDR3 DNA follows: TGTGCCAGCATTGGGGACTATGGCTACACCTTC. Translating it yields CASIGDYGYTF.

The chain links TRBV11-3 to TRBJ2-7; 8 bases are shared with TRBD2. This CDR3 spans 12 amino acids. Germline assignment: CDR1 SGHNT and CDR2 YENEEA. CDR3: CGEAGGSYEQYF. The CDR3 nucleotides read TGTGGCGAGGCGGGAGGATCCTACGAGCAGTACTTC. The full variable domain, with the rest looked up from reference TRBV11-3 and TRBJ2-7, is EAGVVQSPRYKIIEKKQPVAFWCNPISGHNTLYWYLQNLGQGPELLIRYENEEAVDDSQLPKDRFSAERLKGVDSTLKIQPAELGDSAVYLCGEAGGSYEQYFGPGTRLTVT.

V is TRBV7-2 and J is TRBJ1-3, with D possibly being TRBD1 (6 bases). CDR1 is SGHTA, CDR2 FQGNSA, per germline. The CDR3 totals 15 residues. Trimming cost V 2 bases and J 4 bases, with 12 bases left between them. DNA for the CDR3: TGTGCCAGCAGCTTACAGGGGTTCTCAGGAAACACCATATATTTT. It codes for CASSLQGFSGNTIYF.

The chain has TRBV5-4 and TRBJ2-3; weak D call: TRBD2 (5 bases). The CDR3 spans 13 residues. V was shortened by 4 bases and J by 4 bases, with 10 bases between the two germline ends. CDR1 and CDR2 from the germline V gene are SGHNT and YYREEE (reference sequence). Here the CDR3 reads CASSTEGSDTQYF. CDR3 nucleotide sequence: TGTGCCAGCAGCACCGAGGGTTCAGATACGCAGTATTTT.

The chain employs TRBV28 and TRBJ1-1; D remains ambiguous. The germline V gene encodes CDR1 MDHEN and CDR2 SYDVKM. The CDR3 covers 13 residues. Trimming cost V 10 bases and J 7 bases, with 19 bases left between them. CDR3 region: CATQARPLGEAFF. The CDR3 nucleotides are TGTGCCACCCAGGCCAGGCCTCTCGGTGAAGCTTTCTTT.

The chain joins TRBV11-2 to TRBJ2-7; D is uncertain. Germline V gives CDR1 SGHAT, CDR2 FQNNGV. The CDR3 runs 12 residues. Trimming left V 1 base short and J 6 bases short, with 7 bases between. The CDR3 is CASSLVVPEQYF. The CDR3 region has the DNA TGTGCCAGCAGCTTAGTGGTGCCCGAGCAGTACTTC.

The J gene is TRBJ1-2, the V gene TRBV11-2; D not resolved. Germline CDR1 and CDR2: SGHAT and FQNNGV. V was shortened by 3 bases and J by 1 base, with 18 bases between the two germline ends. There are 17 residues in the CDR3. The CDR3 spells CASSFGRVVIDNYGYTF. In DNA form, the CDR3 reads TGTGCCAGCAGCTTTGGAAGGGTTGTGATCGATAACTATGGCTACACCTTC. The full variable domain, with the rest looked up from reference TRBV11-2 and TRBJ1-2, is EAGVAQSPRYKIIEKRQSVAFWCNPISGHATLYWYQQILGQGPKLLIQFQNNGVVDDSQLPKDRFSAERLKGVDSTLKIQPAKLEDSAVYLCASSFGRVVIDNYGYTFGSGTRLTVV.